Presented here are 18 T cell receptor beta chains from one specimen sequenced in a study of blood T cells in healthy people across ages. With a J-beta primer mix and a sample-barcoded 5' primer, a second PCR ran roughly 7 to 11 cycles. Each CDR3 protein is one row after TCRdb ran MiXCR on the 5' RACE reads. The profile shows 1,500,000 or so distinct CDR3 sequences, roughly 43% of them singletons. Sequenced sample: blood. The receptors stem from a woman aged 18-35 years in good health.

This clonotype has ten or more counts. This chain links TRBV7-9 with TRBJ2-7; D call uncertain. CDR1 SEHNR and CDR2 FQNEAQ come from the germline V gene (reference sequence). Trimming cost V 2 bases and J 7 bases, with 9 bases left between them. The CDR3 is 12 residues long. CDR3 bases: TGTGCCAGCAGCTTATCTAGGCGTGAGCAGTACTTC. The encoded protein is CASSLSRREQYF.

This clonotype was seen only a few times. V is TRBV7-2 and J is TRBJ2-3; TRBD2 might be the D (5 bases). Trimming removed 5 bases at V and 0 bases at J, with 12 bases between. There are 15 residues in the CDR3. Germline CDR1 and CDR2: SGHTA and FQGNSA. DNA of the CDR3: TGTGCCAGCAGCGCAGACTATACTAGCACAGATACGCAGTATTTT. Translating gives CASSADYTSTDTQYF.

The J gene is TRBJ2-3, the V gene TRBV5-1; no definite D call. CDR3 size: 14 residues. Trimming removed 1 base at V and 2 bases at J, with 8 bases between. From germline, CDR1 is SGHRS and CDR2 YFSETQ. The CDR3 here is CASSLIETTDTQYF. Written as DNA, the CDR3 is TGCGCCAGCAGCTTGATAGAGACCACAGATACGCAGTATTTT.

This chain connects TRBV29-1 to TRBJ1-3, with D perhaps matching TRBD1 (5 bases). Germline V gene data show CDR1 as SQVTM and CDR2 as ANQGSEA. The ends were cut back, 7 bases at V and 4 bases at J, with 11 bases in the middle. The CDR3 contains 12 residues. This chain's CDR3 is CSAGTVGNTIYF. CDR3 nucleotides: TGCAGCGCGGGGACGGTCGGAAACACCATATATTTT.

The chain employs TRBV4-3 and TRBJ1-1, with D unresolved. The CDR3 is made up of 14 amino acids. Trimming took off 4 bases at V and 1 base at J, with 10 bases between the two ends. Germline loops: CDR1 LGHNA, CDR2 YSLEER. CDR3 residues: CASSPTPPNTEAFF. CDR3 sequence (DNA): TGCGCCAGCAGCCCGACACCACCGAACACTGAAGCTTTCTTT.

This clonotype appeared a few times. The genes are TRBV7-2 and TRBJ2-6, with a weak D call TRBD1 (6 bases). This CDR3 comprises 17 residues. The V end was cut by 4 bases, the J end by 0 bases, with 13 bases between. Germline V gene sequence: CDR1 SGHTA, CDR2 FQGNSA. The DNA of the CDR3 is TGTGCCAGCAGCTCTAAAGGACAGTCCTCTGGGGCCAACGTCCTGACTTTC. This translates into CASSSKGQSSGANVLTF.

The chain is built from TRBV20-1 and TRBJ1-2; 10 bases agree with TRBD1. The CDR3 totals 16 residues. The V gene's germline CDR1 is DFQATT and CDR2 SNEGSKA (reference sequence). The J segment lost 6 bases and the V segment lost 6 bases, leaving 16 bases of the junction unmatched. CDR3 bases: TGCAGTGCCACACCGATTAGGACAGGGGGATTGGATGGCTACACCTTC. Residues: CSATPIRTGGLDGYTF.

The gene calls are TRBV2 and TRBJ1-6; D may be TRBD1 (6 bases). V lost 3 bases to trimming and J lost 8 bases, with 14 bases between them. CDR3 size: 15 residues. Looked up from germline, CDR1 is SNHLY and CDR2 is FYNNEI. The CDR3 sequence is CASSDHPGADSPLHF. The CDR3, as DNA: TGTGCCAGCAGTGATCATCCAGGGGCTGATTCACCCCTCCACTTT. Using reference TRBV2 and TRBJ1-6 for the parts outside the CDR3, the full variable domain is EPEVTQTPSHQVTQMGQEVILRCVPISNHLYFYWYRQILGQKVEFLVSFYNNEISEKSEIFDDQFSVERPDGSNFTLKIRSTKLEDSAMYFCASSDHPGADSPLHFGNGTRLTVT.

V gene TRBV28 combines with J gene TRBJ2-2; D is uncertain. The length of the CDR3 is 14 residues. With 9 bases removed from V and 0 bases from J, the gap between germline ends came to 11 bases. In germline, CDR1 is MDHEN, CDR2 SYDVKM. The CDR3 sequence: CASNSKANTGELFF. CDR3 DNA: TGTGCCAGTAATTCAAAAGCGAACACCGGGGAGCTGTTTTTT.

Comment on this clonotype: A junction boundary mismatches the germline segment, possibly from a read error. V and J are TRBV15 and TRBJ1-6; TRBD1 aligns across 9 bases. The CDR3 has 17 amino acids. Germline CDR1 reads LNHNV; CDR2 reads YYDKDF (reference sequence). The CDR3 region has the DNA TGCGCCACCAGCAGAGGTTTTGGGGACAGGGTTAATTCACCCCTCCACTTT. Protein product: CATSRGFGDRVNSPLHF. The full variable domain, rest sourced from reference TRBV15 and TRBJ1-6, is DAMVIQNPRYQVTQFGKPVTLSCSQTLNHNVMYWYQQKSSQAPKLLFHYYDKDFNNEADTPDNFQSRRPNTSFCFLDIRSPGLGDTAMYLCATSRGFGDRVNSPLHFGNGTRLTVT.

Here the CDR3 DNA reads TGCAGTGCTAGCCGAACCCTTACTAGCACAGATACGCAGTATTTT. It encodes CSASRTLTSTDTQYF. The chain joins TRBV20-1 to TRBJ2-3; no clear D gene. The V gene lost 3 bases and the J gene lost 0 bases, with 13 bases spanning the gap. The CDR3 has 15 amino acids. Germline CDR1 is DFQATT and CDR2 is SNEGSKA (reference sequence).

V usage is TRBV12-3 or TRBV12-4 and J usage is TRBJ1-1; perhaps TRBD1 as D (5 bases). The CDR3 is 15 residues long. Between the trimmed V and J ends, which lost 5 bases and 2 bases, there was a span of 15 bases. The CDR3 loop is CASSPSGDGNTEAFF. The DNA for the CDR3 is TGTGCCAGCAGTCCCAGTGGGGACGGAAACACTGAAGCTTTCTTT.

This chain joins TRBV7-2 and TRBJ2-1; TRBD2 agrees at 11 bases. V trimming: 5 bases; J trimming: 5 bases; junction bases outside the gene matches: 8. Germline assignment: CDR1 SGHTA and CDR2 FQGNSA. This CDR3 region has 16 residues. The CDR3 nucleotides read TGTGCCAGCAGCGCCCGACTAGCGGGACTGGACAATGAGCAGTTCTTC. This sequence encodes CASSARLAGLDNEQFF.

V usage is TRBV7-9 and J usage is TRBJ2-7; perhaps TRBD2 as D (5 bases). The CDR3 spans 17 residues. Germline V gives CDR1 SEHNR, CDR2 FQNEAQ (reference sequence). V lost 2 bases and J 7 bases, leaving 24 bases between the germline ends. CDR3 coding DNA: TGTGCCAGCAGCTTAATGGCTAGCCACGGTTCCTACAATGAGCAGTACTTC. It specifies CASSLMASHGSYNEQYF. The variable domain in full, with the rest retrieved from reference TRBV7-9 and TRBJ2-7, is DTGVSQNPRHKITKRGQNVTFRCDPISEHNRLYWYRQTLGQGPEFLTYFQNEAQLEKSRLLSDRFSAERPKGSFSTLEIQRTEQGDSAMYLCASSLMASHGSYNEQYFGPGTRLTVT.

This chain connects TRBV28 to TRBJ1-4; D gene uncertain. Germline CDR1 reads MDHEN; CDR2 reads SYDVKM. The V gene lost 1 base and the J gene lost 2 bases, with 11 bases spanning the gap. The CDR3 is 16 residues long. CDR3 in amino acids: CASSLFRPWTNEKLFF. The CDR3, as DNA: TGTGCCAGCAGTTTATTTAGGCCTTGGACTAATGAAAAACTGTTTTTT.

The chain recombines TRBV4-3 with TRBJ2-2, with TRBD1 matching over 12 bases. The V gene's germline CDR1 is LGHNA and CDR2 YSLEER. The ends lost 4 bases at V and 6 bases at J; junction bases unmatched: 6. The CDR3 consists of 16 residues. The CDR3 loop reads CASSLGDRGLSGELFF. The CDR3 DNA sequence: TGCGCCAGCAGCCTAGGGGACAGGGGGCTTTCCGGGGAGCTGTTTTTT.

This clonotype was picked up one time. The chain employs TRBV7-8 and TRBJ1-1; D unclear. CDR3 length: 14 amino acids. Per germline, CDR1 SGHVS and CDR2 FQNEAQ. Deletions cut 6 bases from V and 5 bases from J, with 16 bases between. CDR3 residues: CASRQGPEDTEAFF. The CDR3 DNA reads TGTGCCAGCAGGCAAGGGCCCGAGGATACTGAAGCTTTCTTT.

This clonotype has ten or more counts. As DNA, the CDR3 is TGTGCCAGCAGCACGGGACGAGAAAGTGAGACCCAGTACTTC. It translates to CASSTGRESETQYF. The genes are TRBV6-2 or TRBV6-3 and TRBJ2-5; D is possibly TRBD1 or TRBD2 (5 bases each). CDR3 length equals 14 residues. Deletions cut 6 bases from V and 5 bases from J, with 16 bases between. Germline-derived CDR1 and CDR2 are MNHEY and SVGEGT.